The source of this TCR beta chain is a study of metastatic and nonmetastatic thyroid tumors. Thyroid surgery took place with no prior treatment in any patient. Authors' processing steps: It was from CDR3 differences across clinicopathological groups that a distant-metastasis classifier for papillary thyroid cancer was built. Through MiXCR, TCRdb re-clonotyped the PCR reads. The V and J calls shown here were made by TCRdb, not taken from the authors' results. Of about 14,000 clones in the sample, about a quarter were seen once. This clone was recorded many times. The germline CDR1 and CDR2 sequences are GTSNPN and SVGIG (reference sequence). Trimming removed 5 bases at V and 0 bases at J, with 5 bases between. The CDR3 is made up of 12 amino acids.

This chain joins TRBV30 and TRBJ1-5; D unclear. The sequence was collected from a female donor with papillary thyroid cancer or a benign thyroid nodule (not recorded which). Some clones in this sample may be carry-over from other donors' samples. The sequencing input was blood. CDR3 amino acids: CAWGYSNQPQHF. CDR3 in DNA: TGTGCCTGGGGGTATAGCAATCAGCCCCAGCATTTT.